The clone carrying this T cell receptor (beta chain) appeared a few times. Its target is unknown. The CDR3 contains 15 residues. Germline values: CDR1 LGHDT, CDR2 YNNKEL (reference sequence). The sample belongs to a study of blood T cells in healthy people across ages. Points from the study as a whole: Measured against age, TCR beta diversity per million T cells decreased in a roughly linear manner. Considered underestimates were the diversity estimates obtained from one million T cells.

With a J-beta primer mix and a sample-barcoded 5' primer, a second PCR ran 7 to 11 cycles. Using its own MiXCR run on the 5' RACE reads, TCRdb lists one record per CDR3 protein. The sample consists of around 800,000 distinct CDR3 sequences, more than 25% of them appearing once. A further study also used this sample, focusing on T cells of mothers and their children. That work adds: Each mother gave over 8.5 million TCR beta CDR3 reads; each child, about 2.8 million. The study found thymic selection shapes TCR recombination output similarly in related and unrelated pairs.

Sequenced sample: blood. This clonotype was sampled from a boy aged 5 to 17 in good health. The chain employs TRBV3-1 and TRBJ2-1; D tentatively reads TRBD1 or TRBD2 (5 bases each). Gene TRBJ2-5 matches the end of the DNA better, so the J call may be wrong. CDR3 DNA: TGTGCCAGCAGCCAGCGTGGGGGTGTGTCAGAGACCCAGTACTTC. This sequence encodes CASSQRGGVSETQYF.